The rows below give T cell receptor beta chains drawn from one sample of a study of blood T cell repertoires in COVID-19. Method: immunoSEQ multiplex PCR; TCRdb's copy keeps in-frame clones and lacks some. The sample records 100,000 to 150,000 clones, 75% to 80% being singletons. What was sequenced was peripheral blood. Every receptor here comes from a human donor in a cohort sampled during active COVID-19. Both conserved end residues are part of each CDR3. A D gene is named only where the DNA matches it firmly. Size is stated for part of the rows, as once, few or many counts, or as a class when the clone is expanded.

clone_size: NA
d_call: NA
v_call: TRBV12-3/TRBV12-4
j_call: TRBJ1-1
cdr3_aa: CASSIQENTEAFF
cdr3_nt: TGTGCCAGCAGTATACAGGAGAACACTGAAGCTTTCTTT

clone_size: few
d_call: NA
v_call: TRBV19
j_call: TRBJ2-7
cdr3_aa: CASKRGLAGCTSYEQYF
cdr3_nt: TGTGCCAGTAAAAGGGGGCTAGCGGGCTGTACTTCCTACGAGCAGTACTTC

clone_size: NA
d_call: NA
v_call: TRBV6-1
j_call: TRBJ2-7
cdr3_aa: CASSEMLTAISTYEQYF
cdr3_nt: TGTGCCAGCAGTGAAATGTTGACAGCTATAAGCACCTACGAGCAGTACTTC

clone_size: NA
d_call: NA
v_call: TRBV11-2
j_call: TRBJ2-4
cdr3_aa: CASSPSVPAKNIQYF
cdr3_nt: TGTGCCAGCAGTCCTTCCGTTCCGGCCAAAAACATTCAGTACTTC

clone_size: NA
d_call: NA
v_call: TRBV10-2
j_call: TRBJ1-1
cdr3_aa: CASRGAPNTEAFF
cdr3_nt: TGCGCCAGCAGGGGGGCGCCGAACACTGAAGCTTTCTTT

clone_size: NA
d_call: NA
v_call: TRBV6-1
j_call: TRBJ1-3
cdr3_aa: CASSEAGKGNTIYF
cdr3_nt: TGTGCCAGCAGTGAGGCGGGGAAAGGAAACACCATATATTTT

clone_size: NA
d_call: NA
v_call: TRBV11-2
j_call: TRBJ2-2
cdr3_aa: CASSLAGAGELFF
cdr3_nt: TGTGCCAGCAGCTTAGCGGGAGCGGGGGAGCTGTTTTTT

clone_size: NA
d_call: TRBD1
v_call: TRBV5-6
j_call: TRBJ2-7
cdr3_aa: CASSWGTGAESYEQYF
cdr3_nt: TGTGCCAGCAGCTGGGGGACAGGGGCTGAGTCCTACGAGCAGTACTTC

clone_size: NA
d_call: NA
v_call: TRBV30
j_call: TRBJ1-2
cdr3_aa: CAWSRDMVNGYTF
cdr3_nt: TGTGCCTGGAGTCGGGACATGGTGAATGGCTACACCTTC

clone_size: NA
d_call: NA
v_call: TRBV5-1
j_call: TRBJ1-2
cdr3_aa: CASRPPQGGYGYTF
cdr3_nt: TGCGCCAGCAGGCCTCCTCAGGGTGGGTATGGCTACACCTTC